Listed here is a single T cell receptor (beta chain). Its antigen is not known. Germline loops: CDR1 MNHEY, CDR2 SMNVEV (reference sequence). V shed 5 bases and J 10 bases; nucleotides not matched to a gene: 9. The CDR3 length is 15 residues. The data are from a study of T-cell memory formation after mild COVID-19. General observations from the study: Certain responding clones were present in pre-infection memory, suggesting participation of cross-reactive memory. CM and EM subsets held most contracting CD4+ clones; EMRA held CD8+ ones.

5'RACE with constant-segment primers yielded barcoded, UMI-tagged TCR alpha and TCR beta cDNA libraries. MiXCR, run by TCRdb on the 5' RACE reads, gives a single entry per CDR3 protein. Among 290,000 or so distinct CDR3 sequences, roughly a fifth were seen once, and the ten largest hold about 21%. The sequencing sample was made of PBMCs or a T cell subset sorted from them (not recorded which). V is TRBV27 and J is TRBJ1-6, with 9 bases that match TRBD1. The source of this sequence is a man between 18 and 29 years old who had mild COVID-19 (a few samples of this study predate the infection). Cell type and time point are not known. Written as DNA, the CDR3 is TGTGCCAGCAGTCGGAGGACAGGGGCAACCTCACCCCTCCACTTT. It yields the protein CASSRRTGATSPLHF.